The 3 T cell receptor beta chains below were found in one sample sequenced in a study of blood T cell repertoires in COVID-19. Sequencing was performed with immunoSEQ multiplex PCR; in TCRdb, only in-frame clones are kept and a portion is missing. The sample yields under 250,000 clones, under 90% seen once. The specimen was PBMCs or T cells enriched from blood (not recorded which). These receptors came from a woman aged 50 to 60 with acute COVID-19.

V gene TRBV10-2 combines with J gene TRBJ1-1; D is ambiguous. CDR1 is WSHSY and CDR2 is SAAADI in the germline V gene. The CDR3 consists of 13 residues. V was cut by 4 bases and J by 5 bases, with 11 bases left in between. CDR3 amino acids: CASSGQRGTEAFF. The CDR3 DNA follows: TGCGCCAGCAGTGGGCAAAGAGGGACTGAAGCTTTCTTT.

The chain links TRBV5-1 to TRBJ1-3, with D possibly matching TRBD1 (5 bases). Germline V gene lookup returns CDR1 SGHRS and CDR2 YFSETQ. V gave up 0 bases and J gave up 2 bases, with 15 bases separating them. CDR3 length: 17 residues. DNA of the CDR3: TGCGCCAGCAGCTTGGCATCTGGAGGGGCGGCTGGAAACACCATATATTTT. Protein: CASSLASGGAAGNTIYF.

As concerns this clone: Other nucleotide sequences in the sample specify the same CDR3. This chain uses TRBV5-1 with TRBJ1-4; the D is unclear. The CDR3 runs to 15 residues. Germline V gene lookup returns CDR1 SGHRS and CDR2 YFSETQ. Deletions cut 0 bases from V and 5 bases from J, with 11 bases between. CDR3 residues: CASSLGTGKNEKLFF. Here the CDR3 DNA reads TGCGCCAGCAGCTTGGGCACGGGGAAGAATGAAAAACTGTTTTTT. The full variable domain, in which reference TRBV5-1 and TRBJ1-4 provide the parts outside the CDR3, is KAGVTQTPRYLIKTRGQQVTLSCSPISGHRSVSWYQQTPGQGLQFLFEYFSETQRNKGNFPGRFSGRQFSNSRSEMNVSTLELGDSALYLCASSLGTGKNEKLFFGSGTQLSVL.